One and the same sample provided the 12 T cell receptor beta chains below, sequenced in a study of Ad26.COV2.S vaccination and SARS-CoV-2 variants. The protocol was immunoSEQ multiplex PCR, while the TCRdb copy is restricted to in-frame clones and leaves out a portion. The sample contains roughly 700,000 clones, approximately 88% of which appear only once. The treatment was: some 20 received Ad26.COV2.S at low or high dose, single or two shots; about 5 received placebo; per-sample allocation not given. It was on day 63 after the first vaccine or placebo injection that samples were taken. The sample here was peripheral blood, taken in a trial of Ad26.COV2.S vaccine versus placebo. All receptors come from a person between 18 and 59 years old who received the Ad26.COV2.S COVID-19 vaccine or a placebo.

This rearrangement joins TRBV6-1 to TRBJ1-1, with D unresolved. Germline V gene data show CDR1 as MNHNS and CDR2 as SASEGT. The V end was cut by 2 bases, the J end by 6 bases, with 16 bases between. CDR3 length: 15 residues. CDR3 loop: CASSEHGAREAEAFF. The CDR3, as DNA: TGTGCCAGCAGTGAACATGGAGCTAGAGAAGCTGAAGCTTTCTTT.

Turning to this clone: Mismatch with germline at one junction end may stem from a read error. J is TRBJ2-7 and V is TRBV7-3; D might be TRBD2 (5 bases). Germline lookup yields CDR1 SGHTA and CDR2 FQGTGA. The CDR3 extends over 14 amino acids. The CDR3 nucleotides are TGTGCCAGCAGCCTAAGAGGGTACTCCGACGAGCAGTACTTC. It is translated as CASSLRGYSDEQYF.

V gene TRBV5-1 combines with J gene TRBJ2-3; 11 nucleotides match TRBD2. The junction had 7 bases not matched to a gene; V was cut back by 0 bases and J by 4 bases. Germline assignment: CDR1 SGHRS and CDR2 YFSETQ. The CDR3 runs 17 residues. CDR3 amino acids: CASSLGGLAEEPDTQYF. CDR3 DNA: TGCGCCAGCAGCTTGGGGGGACTAGCGGAGGAGCCAGATACGCAGTATTTT.

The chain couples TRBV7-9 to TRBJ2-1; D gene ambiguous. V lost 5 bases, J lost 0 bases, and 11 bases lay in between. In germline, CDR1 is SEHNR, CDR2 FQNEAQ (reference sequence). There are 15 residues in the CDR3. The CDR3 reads CASSRSGPSYNEQFF. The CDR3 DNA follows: TGTGCCAGCAGCCGGTCAGGTCCCTCCTACAATGAGCAGTTCTTC. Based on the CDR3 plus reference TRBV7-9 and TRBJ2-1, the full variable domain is DTGVSQNPRHKITKRGQNVTFRCDPISEHNRLYWYRQTLGQGPEFLTYFQNEAQLEKSRLLSDRFSAERPKGSFSTLEIQRTEQGDSAMYLCASSRSGPSYNEQFFGPGTRLTVL.

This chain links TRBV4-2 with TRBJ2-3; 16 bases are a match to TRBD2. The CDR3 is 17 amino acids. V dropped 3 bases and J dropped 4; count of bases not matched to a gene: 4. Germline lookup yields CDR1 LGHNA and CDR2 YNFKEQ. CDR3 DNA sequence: TGTGCCAGCAGCCAGGTGGGGACTAGCGGGGGGGCAGATACGCAGTATTTT. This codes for CASSQVGTSGGADTQYF.

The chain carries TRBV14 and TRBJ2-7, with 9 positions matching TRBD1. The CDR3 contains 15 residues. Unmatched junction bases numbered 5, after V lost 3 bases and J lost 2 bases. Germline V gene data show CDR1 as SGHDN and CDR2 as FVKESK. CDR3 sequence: CASSQGGTGTYEQYF. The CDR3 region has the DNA TGTGCCAGCAGCCAGGGAGGGACAGGGACCTACGAGCAGTACTTC.

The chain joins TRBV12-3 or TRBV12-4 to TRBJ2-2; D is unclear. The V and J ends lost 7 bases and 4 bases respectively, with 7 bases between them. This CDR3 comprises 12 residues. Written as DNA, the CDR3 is TGTGCCAGCAACCTAGTCACCGGGGAGCTGTTTTTT. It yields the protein CASNLVTGELFF.

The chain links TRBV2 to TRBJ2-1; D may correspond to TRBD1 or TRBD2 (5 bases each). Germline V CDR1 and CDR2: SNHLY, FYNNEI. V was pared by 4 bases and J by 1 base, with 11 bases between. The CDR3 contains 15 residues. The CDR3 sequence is CASSVERGSYNEQFF. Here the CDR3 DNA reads TGTGCCAGCAGTGTTGAGAGGGGTTCCTACAATGAGCAGTTCTTC. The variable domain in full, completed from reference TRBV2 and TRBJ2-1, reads EPEVTQTPSHQVTQMGQEVILRCVPISNHLYFYWYRQILGQKVEFLVSFYNNEISEKSEIFDDQFSVERPDGSNFTLKIRSTKLEDSAMYFCASSVERGSYNEQFFGPGTRLTVL.

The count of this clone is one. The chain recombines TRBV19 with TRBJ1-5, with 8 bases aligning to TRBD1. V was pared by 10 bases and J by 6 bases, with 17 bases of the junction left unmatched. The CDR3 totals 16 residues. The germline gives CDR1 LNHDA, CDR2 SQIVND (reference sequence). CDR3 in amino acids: CATVKTGDSSGQPQHF. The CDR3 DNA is TGTGCCACCGTAAAGACAGGGGACTCCTCCGGTCAGCCCCAGCATTTT.

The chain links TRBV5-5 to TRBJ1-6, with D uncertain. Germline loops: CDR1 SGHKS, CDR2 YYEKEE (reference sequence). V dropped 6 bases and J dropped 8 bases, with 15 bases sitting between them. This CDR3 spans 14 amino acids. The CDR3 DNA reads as TGTGCCAGCACCCCTTGGTCGGTGGATTCACCCCTCCACTTT. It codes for CASTPWSVDSPLHF.

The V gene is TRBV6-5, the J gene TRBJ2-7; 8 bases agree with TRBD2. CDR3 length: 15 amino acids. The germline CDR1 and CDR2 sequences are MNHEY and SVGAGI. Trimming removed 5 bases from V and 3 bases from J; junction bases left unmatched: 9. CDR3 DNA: TGTGCCAGCAGTCCTAGCGGGTTTCGTTACTACGAGCAGTACTTC. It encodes CASSPSGFRYYEQYF.

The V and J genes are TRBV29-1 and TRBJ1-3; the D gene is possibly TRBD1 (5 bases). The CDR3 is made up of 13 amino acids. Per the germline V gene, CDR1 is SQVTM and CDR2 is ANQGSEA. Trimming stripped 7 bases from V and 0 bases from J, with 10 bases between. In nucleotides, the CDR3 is TGCAGCGCCCCCGACAGCTCTGGAAACACCATATATTTT. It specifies CSAPDSSGNTIYF.